These 21 T cell receptor beta chains came from one sample sequenced in a study of beta chain features in type 1 diabetes. Every bit of the isolated RNA underwent reverse transcription, so sequencing read expressed TCRB transcripts. This table comes from immunoSEQ multiplex PCR, and its TCRdb copy is limited to in-frame clones, with some not included. Of approximately 340,000 clones in the sample, around 16% were seen once. The specimen sequenced was naive CD4+ T cells from blood. The receptors here all came from a woman in her late teens or twenties in good health.

This clone has just a few counts. The chain couples TRBV28 to TRBJ2-5, with TRBD2 matching over 8 bases. Germline V gene data show CDR1 as MDHEN and CDR2 as SYDVKM. With V trimmed by 6 bases and J by 6 bases, 9 bases remained unmatched. The CDR3 spans 14 residues. CDR3 nucleotides: TGTGCCAGCAGCCCCGGACTAGCAGTAAAGACCCAGTACTTC. This codes for CASSPGLAVKTQYF.

This sequence joins TRBV5-1 and TRBJ2-2; possible D gene TRBD2, 6 bases. V was pared by 3 bases and J by 2 bases, with 11 bases between. Germline V gene lookup returns CDR1 SGHRS and CDR2 YFSETQ. The CDR3 contains 15 residues. The CDR3 coding sequence is TGCGCCAGCAGCTCCGTGGGGGGAAACACCGGGGAGCTGTTTTTT. Protein: CASSSVGGNTGELFF.

This clone was counted only a few times. The V and J genes are TRBV29-1 and TRBJ2-7; tentatively, D is TRBD1 (6 bases). V was cut by 5 bases and J by 5 bases, with 16 bases left in between. This CDR3 has 13 residues. CDR1 is SQVTM and CDR2 is ANQGSEA in the germline V gene. This CDR3 is CSVRMSGENEQYF. The CDR3 DNA follows: TGCAGCGTTAGGATGTCAGGGGAAAACGAGCAGTACTTC.

The chain uses TRBV7-9 and TRBJ2-1; 9 nucleotides agree with TRBD1. The V and J ends lost 4 bases and 6 bases, in that order; junction bases with no gene match: 10. The CDR3 has 16 residues. Germline assignment: CDR1 SEHNR and CDR2 FQNEAQ (reference sequence). This CDR3 reads CASSWPPGTGINEQFF. In nucleotides, the CDR3 is TGTGCCAGCAGCTGGCCCCCCGGGACAGGGATCAATGAGCAGTTCTTC.

The genes are TRBV6-5 and TRBJ2-4; weak D call: TRBD1 (6 bases). The ends were cut back, 5 bases at V and 7 bases at J, with 9 bases in the middle. The CDR3 totals 12 residues. Per the germline V gene, CDR1 is MNHEY and CDR2 is SVGAGI. For the CDR3, the DNA is TGTGCCAGCAGTAACAGGGCCAACATTCAGTACTTC. Translated: CASSNRANIQYF.

The chain is built from TRBV19 and TRBJ1-3; TRBD1 matches at 9 bases. The V gene end was trimmed by 10 bases and the J gene end by 1 base; junction bases not matched to a gene: 5. Germline assignment: CDR1 LNHDA and CDR2 SQIVND (reference sequence). The CDR3 consists of 14 residues. The CDR3 DNA sequence: TGTGCCACCACGGACAGGGGATCTGGAAACACCATATATTTT. It encodes CATTDRGSGNTIYF.

There are a few counts of this clone. This rearrangement joins TRBV25-1 to TRBJ1-2, with 7 nucleotides matching TRBD1. The germline gives CDR1 MGHDK, CDR2 SYGVNS. The V segment lost 6 bases and the J segment 4 bases; nucleotides outside the gene matches: 2. The CDR3 runs 12 residues. The CDR3 DNA follows: TGTGCCAGCAGGAGGGACAGCTATGGCTACACCTTC. Protein: CASRRDSYGYTF.

The gene calls are TRBV7-6 and TRBJ2-7; maybe TRBD2 (5 bases). Germline lookup yields CDR1 SGHVS and CDR2 FNYEAQ. Trimming took 5 bases from V and 3 from J, leaving 17 bases between them. CDR3 length: 15 amino acids. For the CDR3, the DNA is TGTGCCAGCAGCCCCCGGGAATATCGGGGCTACGAGCAGTACTTC. Translation: CASSPREYRGYEQYF.

The chain joins TRBV30 to TRBJ2-5; 9 bases are a match to TRBD2. Per the germline V gene, CDR1 is GTSNPN and CDR2 is SVGIG (reference sequence). After removal of 1 base from V and 11 bases from J, the junction contained 8 bases not matched to a gene. The CDR3 runs to 13 residues. CDR3 sequence reads: CAWSGSGRREQYF. In DNA form, the CDR3 reads TGTGCCTGGAGTGGTAGCGGGAGACGAGAGCAGTACTTC.

This clone was counted only a few times. The V and J genes are TRBV4-1 and TRBJ1-2, with D uncertain. V was pared by 1 base and J by 3 bases, with 6 bases between. This CDR3 has 13 amino acids. Germline CDR1 and CDR2: MGHRA and YSYEKL. CDR3: CASSQGGYYGYTF. The CDR3 DNA sequence: TGCGCCAGCAGCCAAGGAGGGTACTATGGCTACACCTTC.

With respect to this clone: The sample has other DNA sequences that encode this CDR3 too. The rearrangement links TRBV30 to TRBJ2-3; 10 positions match TRBD2. Germline V gives CDR1 GTSNPN, CDR2 SVGIG (reference sequence). CDR3 length: 14 residues. J lost 6 bases, V lost 0 bases, and 3 bases had no gene match. CDR3: CAWSVAGGPDTQYF. The DNA for the CDR3 is TGTGCCTGGAGTGTAGCGGGAGGGCCTGATACGCAGTATTTT.

This clone was counted only a few times. This chain connects TRBV25-1 to TRBJ2-1; possible D gene TRBD1, 5 bases. The CDR3 is made up of 13 amino acids. The V end was cut by 5 bases, the J end by 11 bases, with 16 bases between. CDR1 and CDR2 from the germline V gene are MGHDK and SYGVNS. The CDR3 DNA is TGTGCCAGCAGTTTTCGGACCCAGGGTAAGCAGTTCTTC. Translated: CASSFRTQGKQFF.

This chain connects TRBV2 to TRBJ2-1; D might be TRBD2 (5 bases). The CDR3 contains 14 residues. From germline, CDR1 is SNHLY and CDR2 FYNNEI. V lost 2 bases, J lost 2 bases, and 7 bases lay in between. CDR3 in DNA: TGTGCCAGCAGTGAACTAGCCGCCTACAATGAGCAGTTCTTC. This codes for CASSELAAYNEQFF.

This clone has only a few counts. CDR3 sequence: CASSQGVSTDTQYF. CDR3 bases: TGTGCCAGCAGCCAAGGAGTCAGCACAGATACGCAGTATTTT. J is TRBJ2-3 and V is TRBV4-2; D is unresolved. This CDR3 region has 14 residues. CDR1 is LGHNA, CDR2 YNFKEQ, per germline. The V end lost 1 base, the J end lost 0 bases, and 5 bases lay between the germline ends.

CDR3 residues: CASSQVAGGSYGYTF. The DNA for the CDR3 is TGTGCCAGCAGCCAAGTCGCAGGGGGCTCGTATGGCTACACCTTC. The rearrangement joins TRBV14 to TRBJ1-2; 8 bases agree with TRBD1. The CDR3 spans 15 residues. V shed 1 base, J shed 5 bases, and the junction held 6 bases outside the gene matches. Germline CDR1 is SGHDN and CDR2 is FVKESK.

This clone was counted only a few times. As DNA, the CDR3 is TGTGCCAGCAGCTTAGTACAGGGATTTGATAATGAGCAGTTCTTC. Its protein is CASSLVQGFDNEQFF. This chain connects TRBV7-2 to TRBJ2-1, with D possibly TRBD1 on 6 matching bases. The CDR3 spans 15 residues. CDR1 is SGHTA, CDR2 FQGNSA, per germline. Trimming removed 1 base from V and 7 bases from J, with 14 bases in between.

The CDR3 loop is CASSHGGKGYEQYF. The CDR3, as DNA: TGTGCCAGCAGCCATGGAGGGAAGGGATACGAGCAGTACTTC. This chain joins TRBV7-9 and TRBJ2-7, with D perhaps TRBD2 (6 bases). Deletions cut 5 bases from V and 4 bases from J, with 15 bases between. The CDR3 extends over 14 amino acids. Germline CDR1 is SEHNR and CDR2 is FQNEAQ (reference sequence).

The chain is built from TRBV30 and TRBJ1-2, with 8 bases aligning to TRBD1. Germline trimming cut 2 bases from V and 13 bases from J; bases unmatched to any gene: 9. Germline V gene lookup returns CDR1 GTSNPN and CDR2 SVGIG (reference sequence). The CDR3 length is 12 residues. The CDR3 protein is CAWSPRTGLCTF. In nucleotides, the CDR3 is TGTGCCTGGAGTCCTAGGACAGGGCTTTGCACCTTC.

The chain has TRBV7-9 and TRBJ1-4; perhaps TRBD1 as D (5 bases). Germline CDR1 reads SEHNR; CDR2 reads FQNEAQ (reference sequence). This CDR3 has 14 amino acids. Trimming cost V 3 bases and J 8 bases, with 13 bases left between them. DNA for the CDR3: TGTGCCAGCAGCTTGCCAAGGGGCAACGAAAAACTGTTTTTT. Protein product: CASSLPRGNEKLFF.

The V call is TRBV15, the J call TRBJ2-7; TRBD1 might be the D (7 bases). Looked up from germline, CDR1 is LNHNV and CDR2 is YYDKDF (reference sequence). CDR3 size: 13 residues. V lost 8 bases to trimming and J lost 4 bases, with 15 bases between them. Here the CDR3 reads CATRGTAKYEQYF. In nucleotides, the CDR3 is TGTGCCACCCGGGGGACAGCAAAATACGAGCAGTACTTC.

The chain has TRBV5-1 and TRBJ2-1; 10 nucleotides align to TRBD2. The germline gives CDR1 SGHRS, CDR2 YFSETQ. This CDR3 comprises 16 residues. The J segment lost 3 bases and the V segment lost 0 bases, leaving 3 bases of the junction unmatched. The DNA for the CDR3 is TGCGCCAGCAGCTTGGTAGGACTAGCGGACTACAATGAGCAGTTCTTC. Its translation: CASSLVGLADYNEQFF.